This T cell receptor (beta chain) comes out of a study of cytomegalovirus exposure and HLA in healthy donors. Primers: 60 Vbeta forward and 13 Jbeta reverse. This table comes from immunoSEQ multiplex PCR, and its TCRdb copy is limited to in-frame clones, with some not included. The table lists about 180,000 clones, approximately 80% of them singletons. This TCR came from a woman aged 50 to 60 in good health and CMV-seronegative. The sequenced sample was PBMCs.

Here the CDR3 DNA reads TGTGCCAGCAGCGCACGACAGTTGAGTGGCAATGAGCAGTTCTTC. Translation: CASSARQLSGNEQFF. The chain uses TRBV7-9 and TRBJ2-1; a weak D match, TRBD1 (5 bases). Germline V gene lookup returns CDR1 SEHNR and CDR2 FQNEAQ (reference sequence). The ends were cut back, 5 bases at V and 6 bases at J, with 17 bases in the middle. The CDR3 consists of 15 residues. Full variable domain (remainder filled in from reference TRBV7-9 and TRBJ2-1): DTGVSQNPRHKITKRGQNVTFRCDPISEHNRLYWYRQTLGQGPEFLTYFQNEAQLEKSRLLSDRFSAERPKGSFSTLEIQRTEQGDSAMYLCASSARQLSGNEQFFGPGTRLTVL.